Described below is a single T cell receptor (beta chain) sequence and its context. Its antigen is undetermined. This sample stems from a study of T cell responses to AZD1222 COVID-19 vaccine. Notes on the study in general: It was only after the peak T cell response that any repertoires were sampled. Two AZD1222 administrations were followed by greater Spike-specific TCR breadth and depth. Females outnumbered males among donors, who were mostly white British; clonal diversity was possibly underestimated.

Measured with immunoSEQ multiplex PCR; TCRdb has only the in-frame clones, and not every one. The data hold about 150,000 clones, with approximately 90% observed a single time. Both about-4-week and about-12-week second-dose recipients were combined. The sample was peripheral blood, taken 28 days after the second AZD1222 dose. This TCR was recovered from an adult who received the AZD1222 COVID-19 vaccine.

This CDR3 reads CASSGGPKSNTGELFF. In DNA, the CDR3 is TGCGCCAGCAGCGGGGGACCGAAGTCGAACACCGGGGAGCTGTTTTTT. V and J are TRBV5-1 and TRBJ2-2; D may match TRBD1 or TRBD2 (5 bases each). Germline values: CDR1 SGHRS, CDR2 YFSETQ. V dropped 4 bases and J dropped 0 bases, with 13 bases sitting between them. The CDR3 has 16 amino acids.